The 28 T cell receptor beta chains below all came from one sample that was sequenced in a study of T cell responses to AZD1222 COVID-19 vaccine. Method: immunoSEQ multiplex PCR; TCRdb's copy keeps in-frame clones and lacks some. Of 100,000 to 150,000 clones listed, roughly 91% are singletons. The material was peripheral blood, obtained on day 0 of AZD1222 vaccination. Receptors were obtained from an adult in good health.

This clone was seen only once. This chain uses TRBV5-1 with TRBJ1-5; 11 bases agree with TRBD1. CDR3 length: 16 residues. CDR1 is SGHRS and CDR2 is YFSETQ in the germline V gene. Germline trimming cut 2 bases from V and 3 bases from J; bases unmatched to any gene: 4. CDR3 protein: CASSFGTGGNNQPQHF. The DNA of the CDR3 is TGCGCCAGCAGCTTCGGGACAGGGGGGAACAATCAGCCCCAGCATTTT.

The rearrangement uses TRBV7-8 and TRBJ1-4, with TRBD1 as a possible D gene (6 bases). V was clipped by 5 bases and J by 8 bases, with 12 bases between them. The CDR3 is 13 amino acids. Germline V gene data show CDR1 as SGHVS and CDR2 as FQNEAQ. This CDR3 is CASSRTAGEKLFF. Written as DNA, the CDR3 is TGTGCCAGCAGCCGGACAGCTGGGGAAAAACTGTTTTTT.

The rearrangement uses TRBV3-1 (or the pseudogene TRBV3-2) and TRBJ2-2, with 9 positions matching TRBD1. J lost 3 bases, V lost 5 bases, and 7 bases had no gene match. The CDR3 loop spans 16 amino acids. CDR1 is LGHDT and CDR2 is YNNKEL in the germline V gene (reference sequence). DNA of the CDR3: TGTGCCAGCAGCTTAATCGGGACAGGGTACACCGGGGAGCTGTTTTTT. Protein: CASSLIGTGYTGELFF.

In DNA form, the CDR3 reads TGTGCCAGCTCACCACGCCTGGGCGAGCAGTACTTC. As protein: CASSPRLGEQYF. The chain carries TRBV18 and TRBJ2-7; D not resolved. This CDR3 spans 12 amino acids. From germline, CDR1 is KGHSH and CDR2 LQKENI. Trimming cost V 1 base and J 6 bases, with 7 bases left between them.

J is TRBJ1-1 and V is TRBV5-4, with TRBD1 identical over 7 bases. Germline lookup yields CDR1 SGHNT and CDR2 YYREEE (reference sequence). This CDR3 spans 15 amino acids. With V trimmed by 4 bases and J by 2 bases, 8 bases remained unmatched. In DNA, the CDR3 is TGTGCCAGCAGCGCCGCGGGACAGAAAAACACTGAAGCTTTCTTT. It yields the protein CASSAAGQKNTEAFF.

This sequence joins TRBV7-8 and TRBJ2-7; 14 nucleotides match TRBD2. Germline-derived CDR1 and CDR2 are SGHVS and FQNEAQ. The CDR3 length is 16 residues. J was trimmed by 2 bases and V by 4 bases; bases with no gene match: 4. For the CDR3, the DNA is TGTGCCAGCAGCTCAGGGACTAGCGGGAGCCCCTACGAGCAGTACTTC. Amino acid sequence: CASSSGTSGSPYEQYF. The full variable domain, completed using reference TRBV7-8 and TRBJ2-7, is GAGVSQSPRYKVAKRGQDVALRCDPISGHVSLFWYQQALGQGPEFLTYFQNEAQLDKSGLPSDRFFAERPEGSVSTLKIQRTQQEDSAVYLCASSSGTSGSPYEQYFGPGTRLTVT.

The rearrangement joins TRBV5-4 to TRBJ1-2; no reliable D call. Germline CDR1 reads SGHNT; CDR2 reads YYREEE (reference sequence). The germline V and J ends were trimmed by 4 bases and 1 base, with 8 bases remaining between them. CDR3 length: 13 amino acids. The CDR3 sequence: CASSHRDNYGYTF. CDR3 coding DNA: TGTGCCAGCAGCCACCGGGATAACTATGGCTACACCTTC.

The chain joins TRBV10-2 to TRBJ1-2; unclear D gene. The length of the CDR3 is 14 residues. In germline, CDR1 is WSHSY, CDR2 SAAADI. Trimming took 4 bases from V and 8 from J, leaving 17 bases between them. The CDR3 DNA sequence: TGCGCCAGCAGTGTTCAAGGCGGCAGGAGAGGCTACACCTTC. Its translation: CASSVQGGRRGYTF.

V gene TRBV7-9 combines with J gene TRBJ2-3, with 7 bases identical to TRBD1. Germline V gives CDR1 SEHNR, CDR2 FQNEAQ (reference sequence). CDR3 length: 16 amino acids. With 4 bases clipped from V and 4 bases from J, the junction kept 11 bases outside the gene matches. The CDR3 DNA reads as TGTGCCAGCAGCTCAGATATCAGGGACAGTTCAGATACGCAGTATTTT. Its translation is CASSSDIRDSSDTQYF.

This clone was counted once. This chain links TRBV7-8 with TRBJ2-7; the match to TRBD1 covers 8 bases. Germline CDR1 SGHVS, CDR2 FQNEAQ. The V and J ends lost 4 bases and 0 bases, in that order; junction bases with no gene match: 8. The CDR3 length is 16 residues. The CDR3: CASSWTGHVSSYEQYF. In DNA, the CDR3 is TGTGCCAGCAGCTGGACAGGGCACGTTAGCTCCTACGAGCAGTACTTC.

The chain joins TRBV9 to TRBJ1-3, with 9 positions matching TRBD1. This CDR3 region has 15 residues. The V gene's germline CDR1 is SGDLS and CDR2 YYNGEE. The V gene end was trimmed by 1 base and the J gene end by 2 bases; junction bases not matched to a gene: 1. CDR3: CASSVRQGAGNTIYF. In nucleotides, the CDR3 is TGTGCCAGCAGCGTACGACAGGGGGCTGGAAACACCATATATTTT.

The rearrangement joins TRBV7-9 to TRBJ1-2; no reliable D call. The CDR3 consists of 13 residues. V was shortened by 4 bases and J by 4 bases, with 10 bases between the two germline ends. Looked up from germline, CDR1 is SEHNR and CDR2 is FQNEAQ (reference sequence). In DNA, the CDR3 is TGTGCCAGCAGCTCCGGACCGATCTATGGCTACACCTTC. Translating gives CASSSGPIYGYTF.

The chain joins TRBV27 to TRBJ2-5; maybe TRBD2 (7 bases). The germline CDR1 and CDR2 sequences are MNHEY and SMNVEV (reference sequence). V was shortened by 2 bases and J by 5 bases, with 12 bases between the two germline ends. The CDR3 runs to 14 residues. This CDR3 is CASSLRGGGETQYF. The DNA of the CDR3 is TGTGCCAGCAGTTTAAGGGGGGGCGGGGAGACCCAGTACTTC.

This chain joins TRBV18 and TRBJ1-2, with no clear D. The CDR3 extends over 12 amino acids. Germline CDR1 is KGHSH and CDR2 is LQKENI. Trimming left V 3 bases short and J 7 bases short, with 9 bases between. As DNA, the CDR3 is TGTGCCAGCTCACCCAGTGGGGTTGGCTACACCTTC. It specifies CASSPSGVGYTF.

The chain is built from TRBV5-1 and TRBJ1-3; D is unclear. Germline V CDR1 and CDR2: SGHRS, YFSETQ. V lost 0 bases and J lost 0, with 10 bases in between. There are 16 residues in the CDR3. CDR3: CASSLAAGTSGNTIYF. The CDR3 DNA follows: TGCGCCAGCAGCTTGGCGGCAGGAACCTCTGGAAACACCATATATTTT. Full variable domain (rest looked up from reference TRBV5-1 and TRBJ1-3): KAGVTQTPRYLIKTRGQQVTLSCSPISGHRSVSWYQQTPGQGLQFLFEYFSETQRNKGNFPGRFSGRQFSNSRSEMNVSTLELGDSALYLCASSLAAGTSGNTIYFGEGSWLTVV.

This rearrangement joins TRBV12-5 to TRBJ2-1, with TRBD2 matching over 9 bases. This CDR3 has 17 amino acids. The germline V gene encodes CDR1 LGHNT and CDR2 FRNRAP. With 0 bases clipped from V and 2 bases from J, the junction kept 5 bases outside the gene matches. The CDR3 sequence is CASGLVPGLAPYNEQFF. The DNA of the CDR3 is TGTGCTAGTGGTTTGGTCCCTGGACTAGCGCCCTACAATGAGCAGTTCTTC.

The J gene is TRBJ1-5, the V gene TRBV4-2; weak D call: TRBD1 (5 bases). The CDR3 spans 13 residues. Between the trimmed V and J ends, which lost 0 bases and 7 bases, there was a span of 7 bases. In germline, CDR1 is LGHNA, CDR2 YNFKEQ. The CDR3 spells CASSQEWGQPQHF. The CDR3 DNA reads as TGTGCCAGCAGCCAAGAGTGGGGCCAGCCCCAGCATTTT.

The chain recombines TRBV9 with TRBJ1-1; D not certain. The V gene's germline CDR1 is SGDLS and CDR2 YYNGEE. This CDR3 region has 15 residues. The V and J ends lost 0 bases and 2 bases respectively, with 11 bases between them. CDR3 region: CASSVGAGPNTEAFF. As DNA, the CDR3 is TGTGCCAGCAGCGTAGGGGCAGGTCCAAACACTGAAGCTTTCTTT.

The rearrangement joins TRBV30 to TRBJ2-2, with 10 bases fitting TRBD2. CDR1 and CDR2 (germline): GTSNPN, SVGIG (reference sequence). The CDR3 length is 14 residues. The V and J ends lost 2 bases and 6 bases, in that order; junction bases with no gene match: 3. The CDR3 nucleotides read TGTGCCTGGAGTAGCGGGAGGGTGTCCGGGGAGCTGTTTTTT. This codes for CAWSSGRVSGELFF.

The chain uses TRBV7-9 and TRBJ1-2, with D perhaps matching TRBD1 (6 bases). This CDR3 spans 12 amino acids. The germline V gene has CDR1 SEHNR and CDR2 FQNEAQ (reference sequence). The ends were cut back, 1 base at V and 6 bases at J, with 6 bases in the middle. CDR3 bases: TGTGCCAGCAGCTTAGACAGGGATGGCTACACCTTC. Protein product: CASSLDRDGYTF.

V and J are TRBV2 and TRBJ2-7; weak D call: TRBD1 (5 bases). Germline loops: CDR1 SNHLY, CDR2 FYNNEI. With 5 bases removed from V and 5 bases from J, the gap between germline ends came to 16 bases. The CDR3 has 14 amino acids. The CDR3, as DNA: TGTGCCAGCAGTCCGGACACAGGTGAGAACGAGCAGTACTTC. Translating it yields CASSPDTGENEQYF.

J is TRBJ2-3 and V is TRBV7-9; D unclear. The CDR3 has 15 residues. Trimming pared 1 base from V and 4 bases from J, leaving 12 bases between. Germline CDR1 is SEHNR and CDR2 is FQNEAQ (reference sequence). CDR3 bases: TGTGCCAGCAGCTTAGTTGTGGGGTATTCAGATACGCAGTATTTT. It yields the protein CASSLVVGYSDTQYF. The full variable domain, rest sourced from reference TRBV7-9 and TRBJ2-3, is DTGVSQNPRHKITKRGQNVTFRCDPISEHNRLYWYRQTLGQGPEFLTYFQNEAQLEKSRLLSDRFSAERPKGSFSTLEIQRTEQGDSAMYLCASSLVVGYSDTQYFGPGTRLTVL.

The V call is TRBV5-1, the J call TRBJ1-2, with D tentatively TRBD1 (6 bases). Trimming pared 0 bases from V and 2 bases from J, leaving 8 bases between. This CDR3 contains 14 residues. Germline V gene sequence: CDR1 SGHRS, CDR2 YFSETQ. This CDR3 is CASSLGGTNYGYTF. The CDR3, as DNA: TGCGCCAGCAGCTTGGGGGGGACAAACTATGGCTACACCTTC.

In nucleotides, the CDR3 is TGTGCCAGCAGCTTAGACGCGGCTGCCGACTACGAGCAGTACTTC. It codes for CASSLDAAADYEQYF. This chain joins TRBV7-6 and TRBJ2-7; D gene unclear. CDR1 is SGHVS and CDR2 is FNYEAQ in the germline V gene. The CDR3 is made up of 15 amino acids. The V end was cut by 1 base, the J end by 3 bases, with 13 bases between. The complete variable domain, with remaining parts taken from reference TRBV7-6 and TRBJ2-7, reads GAGVSQSPRYKVTKRGQDVALRCDPISGHVSLYWYRQALGQGPEFLTYFNYEAQQDKSGLPNDRFSAERPEGSISTLTIQRTEQRDSAMYRCASSLDAAADYEQYFGPGTRLTVT.

The rearrangement joins TRBV15 to TRBJ1-2; no definite D call. The CDR3 consists of 14 residues. Trimming removed 3 bases from V and 4 bases from J, with 12 bases in between. Germline V lookup: CDR1 LNHNV, CDR2 YYDKDF (reference sequence). In DNA form, the CDR3 reads TGTGCCACCAGCAGGAACTCCGGCGGCTATGGCTACACCTTC. Amino acids: CATSRNSGGYGYTF.

In this sample, this clone turned up once. V and J are TRBV6-5 and TRBJ2-7; D perhaps matches TRBD2 (6 bases). CDR3 length equals 15 residues. V shed 6 bases and J shed 2 bases, with 17 bases lying between them. Germline V gene data show CDR1 as MNHEY and CDR2 as SVGAGI. For the CDR3, the DNA is TGTGCCAGCAGGAACCTTGGCGGGACCGCCTACGAGCAGTACTTC. Protein: CASRNLGGTAYEQYF.

The J gene is TRBJ1-1, the V gene TRBV7-2; D remains unclear. The CDR3 is 14 amino acids. In germline, CDR1 is SGHTA, CDR2 FQGNSA. V dropped 0 bases and J dropped 8 bases, with 13 bases sitting between them. The CDR3 DNA follows: TGTGCCAGCAGCTTAGCGCTGGGAGGGCCCGAAGCTTTCTTT. Residues: CASSLALGGPEAFF. Based on the CDR3 plus reference TRBV7-2 and TRBJ1-1, the full variable domain is GAGVSQSPSNKVTEKGKDVELRCDPISGHTALYWYRQSLGQGLEFLIYFQGNSAPDKSGLPSDRFSAERTGGSVSTLTIQRTQQEDSAVYLCASSLALGGPEAFFGQGTRLTVV.

The chain joins TRBV7-9 to TRBJ1-4; D is unclear. Germline V gene sequence: CDR1 SEHNR, CDR2 FQNEAQ (reference sequence). The CDR3 is 16 residues long. V was shortened by 5 bases and J by 11 bases, with 24 bases between the two germline ends. CDR3 sequence reads: CASSPPSGPAPGKLFF. In DNA form, the CDR3 reads TGTGCCAGCAGCCCACCCTCGGGCCCGGCCCCGGGGAAACTGTTTTTT.